A selection of T cell receptor beta chains follows, all from one sample in a study of blood T cells in healthy people across ages. MiXCR was run by TCRdb on the 5' RACE reads, yielding one entry per CDR3 protein. Altogether about 1.1 million distinct CDR3 sequences are present, 35% to 45% being singletons, with the ten largest covering around 13%. Sequenced input: blood. The receptors shown here come from a man between 18 and 35 years old in good health. Both conserved end residues are part of each CDR3. Fields, in order: CDR3 length, clone size, J gene, D gene, V gene, CDR3 protein, CDR3 DNA. A D gene is named only where the DNA matches it firmly. Clone size is given for some rows only: seen once, a few or many times, or a class if the clone is expanded.

14 many TRBJ2-3 TRBD2 TRBV9 CASSVSGSTDTQYF TGCGCCAGCAGCGTTAGCGGGAGCACAGATACGCAGTATTTT
16 NA TRBJ1-1 TRBD1 TRBV25-1 CASRSTGARTNTEAFF TGTGCCAGCAGGAGCACAGGGGCACGCACTAACACTGAAGCTTTCTTT
14 few TRBJ1-2 TRBD1 TRBV20-1 CSASQGGRLYGYTF TGCAGTGCTAGTCAGGGGGGACGTCTCTATGGCTACACCTTC
16 NA TRBJ2-2 TRBD1 TRBV5-1 CASSPSGGVETGELFF TGCGCCAGCAGCCCCTCAGGGGGCGTAGAGACCGGGGAGCTGTTTTTT
15 few TRBJ1-2 TRBD1 TRBV12-3/TRBV12-4 CASSLGSGQVYGYTF TGTGCCAGCAGTTTAGGTTCGGGACAGGTCTATGGCTACACCTTC
18 once TRBJ1-2 NA TRBV6-5 CASSYPSPSPSIHYGYTF TGTGCCAGCAGTTACCCGTCCCCTAGTCCTTCAATCCACTATGGCTACACCTTC
14 few TRBJ2-5 NA TRBV28 CASSFRTARETQYF TGTGCCAGCAGTTTCCGGACCGCGAGAGAGACCCAGTACTTC
16 NA TRBJ2-4 TRBD1 TRBV2 CASLRDRGAPSNIQYF TGTGCCAGCTTGCGGGACAGGGGGGCCCCATCAAACATTCAGTACTTC
14 NA TRBJ2-5 TRBD1 TRBV20-1 CSADREPTQETQYF TGCAGTGCTGACAGGGAGCCTACACAAGAGACCCAGTACTTC
16 NA TRBJ2-5 NA TRBV7-2 CASSLGILRSSGEQYF TGTGCCAGCAGCTTAGGCATCCTAAGGTCCTCTGGGGAGCAGTACTTC
13 once TRBJ1-1 NA TRBV6-1 CASKQGSTTEAFF TGTGCCAGCAAGCAGGGGTCGACCACTGAAGCTTTCTTT
15 few TRBJ2-1 NA TRBV6-5 CASSYSPTTHNEQFF TGTGCCAGCAGTTACTCGCCGACTACCCACAATGAGCAGTTCTTC
14 NA TRBJ1-1 NA TRBV5-1 CANSPQIQNTEAFF TGCGCCAACAGCCCGCAGATCCAGAACACTGAAGCTTTCTTT
14 NA TRBJ1-2 TRBD1 TRBV20-1 CSAETGDPNYGYTF TGCAGTGCTGAAACAGGGGACCCTAACTATGGCTACACCTTC
14 few TRBJ2-5 NA TRBV6-1 CASSEVTRQETQYF TGTGCCAGCAGTGAAGTTACCAGACAAGAGACCCAGTACTTC
13 NA TRBJ2-1 NA TRBV6-6 CASSQGTYNEQFF TGTGCCAGCAGTCAGGGTACCTACAATGAGCAGTTCTTC
15 NA TRBJ1-1 TRBD1 TRBV7-9 CASSSGQGTNTEAFF TGTGCCAGCAGCTCCGGACAGGGAACGAACACTGAAGCTTTCTTT
15 few TRBJ1-2 TRBD1 TRBV7-9 CASSSTGTGGASYTF TGTGCCAGCAGCTCAACAGGGACAGGGGGCGCGAGCTACACCTTC
13 NA TRBJ2-7 NA TRBV3-1 CASSQPHRYEQYF TGTGCCAGCAGCCAGCCCCACCGTTACGAGCAGTACTTC
14 few TRBJ1-5 NA TRBV6-2/TRBV6-3 CASEDLEVGQPQHF TGTGCCAGCGAGGACCTAGAGGTTGGGCAGCCCCAGCATTTT
14 NA TRBJ2-7 NA TRBV7-2 CASSSNNKRGIRYF TGTGCCAGCAGCTCAAATAACAAGAGGGGCATTCGGTACTTC
15 NA TRBJ1-2 NA TRBV6-2/TRBV6-3 CASSYGWQDHYGYTF TGTGCCAGCAGTTACGGGTGGCAGGATCACTATGGCTACACCTTC
16 few TRBJ2-3 TRBD2 TRBV6-5 CASSYTSGDPPGTQYF TGTGCCAGCAGTTACACTAGCGGAGACCCGCCGGGTACGCAGTATTTT
15 NA TRBJ2-3 NA TRBV20-1 CSAREWGISTDTQYF TGCAGTGCTAGAGAATGGGGCATCTCCACAGATACGCAGTATTTT
15 few TRBJ1-1 TRBD1 TRBV29-1 CSVDRGQGLNTEAFF TGCAGCGTTGATCGAGGACAGGGTTTGAACACTGAAGCTTTCTTT
17 many TRBJ2-3 TRBD2 TRBV20-1 CSARTSGGSTHADTQYF TGCAGTGCTCGAACTAGCGGGGGTTCCACCCACGCAGATACGCAGTATTTT
14 few TRBJ2-5 NA TRBV20-1 CSVRGGTLGNEQYF TGCAGTGTCCGTGGGGGGACCTTAGGGAATGAGCAGTACTTC
16 once TRBJ1-5 NA TRBV2 CASSDPGRRSNQPQHF TGTGCCAGCAGTGATCCGGGCCGTCGTAGCAATCAGCCCCAGCATTTT
14 NA TRBJ2-1 TRBD2 TRBV6-2/TRBV6-3 CASSYGGGNNEQFF TGTGCCAGCAGTTACGGGGGAGGGAACAATGAGCAGTTCTTC
15 few TRBJ1-2 NA TRBV6-2/TRBV6-3 CASSPTPQGDYGYTF TGTGCCAGCAGTCCGACCCCACAGGGAGACTATGGCTACACCTTC
16 NA TRBJ2-3 NA TRBV15 CATSRAQGGSTDTQYF TGTGCCACCAGCAGGGCTCAGGGGGGGTCCACAGATACGCAGTATTTT
11 NA TRBJ2-1 NA TRBV4-3 CASSDYYEQFF TGCGCCAGCAGCGACTACTATGAGCAGTTCTTC
12 few TRBJ1-2 TRBD1 TRBV6-6 CASSSRRDRNTF TGTGCCAGCAGTAGCCGCCGGGACAGGAACACCTTC
18 few TRBJ1-6 NA TRBV7-2 CASSLRGPTPGENSPLHF TGTGCCAGCAGCTTGCGGGGACCCACCCCGGGCGAAAATTCACCTCTCCACTTT
17 NA TRBJ2-1 TRBD1 TRBV6-2/TRBV6-3 CASSFLPTGGLDNEQFF TGTGCCAGCAGTTTCTTGCCGACAGGGGGCTTGGACAATGAGCAGTTCTTC
16 NA TRBJ2-1 TRBD1 TRBV13 CASSLGGTGRYNEQFF TGTGCCAGCAGCTTAGGGGGGACAGGGAGATACAATGAGCAGTTCTTC
14 few TRBJ1-2 TRBD1 TRBV6-5 CASSRGQANYGYTF TGTGCCAGCAGTCGGGGACAGGCTAACTATGGCTACACCTTC
14 few TRBJ1-4 NA TRBV20-1 CSARNGQGDEKLFF TGCAGTGCTAGGAATGGACAAGGGGATGAAAAACTGTTTTTT
14 NA TRBJ2-5 NA TRBV7-9 CASSSQELQETQYF TGTGCCAGCAGCTCACAGGAGTTACAAGAGACCCAGTACTTC
15 NA TRBJ1-4 NA TRBV20-1 CSARGGAGWYEKLFF TGCAGTGCTAGAGGCGGGGCAGGGTGGTATGAAAAACTGTTTTTT
12 few TRBJ2-3 NA TRBV20-1 CSALALTDTQYF TGCAGTGCGCTGGCTCTTACAGATACGCAGTATTTT
13 few TRBJ2-4 NA TRBV20-1 CSASEGAKNIQYF TGCAGTGCTAGTGAGGGGGCCAAAAACATTCAGTACTTC
16 NA TRBJ2-7 NA TRBV12-3/TRBV12-4 CASSSNYQGLGSEQYF TGTGCCAGCAGTTCTAATTATCAGGGGTTAGGGTCCGAGCAGTACTTC
16 NA TRBJ1-5 NA TRBV27 CASSLEGGRWNQPQHF TGTGCCAGCAGTTTAGAGGGGGGGCGGTGGAATCAGCCCCAGCATTTT
15 few TRBJ2-1 TRBD2 TRBV20-1 CSARDRLAVFDEQFF TGCAGTGCTAGAGATAGACTAGCGGTTTTCGATGAGCAGTTCTTC
15 NA TRBJ1-1 NA TRBV10-3 CAISDGGGASSEAFF TGTGCCATCAGTGACGGAGGTGGAGCGTCGAGTGAAGCTTTCTTT
14 NA TRBJ1-2 TRBD1 TRBV7-2 CASSPGGRERGYTF TGTGCCAGCAGCCCAGGGGGTCGAGAAAGGGGCTACACCTTC